This T cell receptor (beta chain) was identified during a study of T-cell reconstitution after alpha-beta-depleted transplantation in children. Study-level results: Once a year had passed after transplant, T-cell counts and diversity came mostly from newly produced T cells.

This sample's TCRbeta library carried unique molecular identifier barcodes. MiXCR, applied by TCRdb to the PCR reads, yields one record per CDR3 protein. The table has about 900,000 distinct CDR3 sequences, 25% to 30% seen once; the top ten hold 25% to 35%. This clonotype has a count of ten or more. Its specificity is unknown. The CDR3 totals 11 residues. V shed 2 bases and J shed 3 bases, with 2 bases lying between them. The V gene's germline CDR1 is SGHRS and CDR2 YFSETQ. V is TRBV5-1 and J is TRBJ1-1; D is uncertain. The clonotype comes from a boy under two years old who had a stem cell transplant for SCID, so the T cells may come from the graft donor. The specimen comprised PBMCs, mostly from graft donor cells, sampled 360 days after TCRalphabeta/CD19-depleted stem cell transplant. CDR3: CASSLDTEAFF. The DNA of the CDR3 is TGCGCCAGCAGCTTAGACACTGAAGCTTTCTTT.